This T cell receptor (beta chain) was identified in a study of identifying expanded T cells in peripheral blood. Study outcomes and limitations: Over about two and four weeks, about 15 and 19 clones changed, versus around 1.2 between replicates.

Some clones are missing from TCRdb's copy, which holds only in-frame ones; the method was immunoSEQ multiplex PCR. The repertoire holds about 110,000 clones, with 88% as singletons. CDR1 is MNHEY and CDR2 is SVGAGI in the germline V gene. Between the trimmed V and J ends, which lost 6 bases and 3 bases, there was a span of 15 bases. The CDR3 has 14 amino acids. Worth noting for this clone: Its antigen is as yet unknown.

The gene calls are TRBV6-5 and TRBJ2-7; TRBD2 is a possible D gene (8 bases). Sample: blood. This sequence was found in a person aged 18 to 70 in good health. In DNA form, the CDR3 reads TGTGCCAGCAGCCGGGGGGGGACAGACTACGAGCAGTACTTC. Amino acids: CASSRGGTDYEQYF.